One and the same sample provided the 23 T cell receptor beta chains below, sequenced in a study of shared clonotypes between healthy human individuals. Sequencing was performed with immunoSEQ multiplex PCR; in TCRdb, only in-frame clones are kept and a portion is missing. Altogether about 2.3 million clones are present, roughly 92% being singletons, with the ten largest covering 0.3% to 0.45%. The specimen sequenced was naive CD4+ T cells from PBMCs. Stated subset: CD45RA+ positively selected. These receptors came from a man in his late teens or twenties in good health. Some clones in this sample may be carry-over from other donors' samples.

The genes are TRBV9 and TRBJ2-3, with TRBD1 matching over 8 bases. The CDR3 is made up of 16 amino acids. The V gene's germline CDR1 is SGDLS and CDR2 YYNGEE. The ends lost 4 bases at V and 2 bases at J; junction bases unmatched: 9. The DNA for the CDR3 is TGTGCCAGCAGCCGGACAGGGCTTAGTCTCACAGATACGCAGTATTTT. It yields the protein CASSRTGLSLTDTQYF.

The sample holds one count of this clone. The chain employs TRBV19 and TRBJ1-2; D is possibly TRBD1 (6 bases). Germline CDR1 LNHDA, CDR2 SQIVND (reference sequence). The CDR3 runs to 13 residues. V lost 1 base to trimming and J lost 7 bases, with 10 bases between them. CDR3 loop: CASSIGSRGGYTF. The CDR3 DNA reads as TGTGCCAGTAGTATAGGAAGCAGGGGTGGCTACACCTTC.

The rearrangement links TRBV5-1 to TRBJ1-5, with D perhaps matching TRBD1 (5 bases). Germline loops: CDR1 SGHRS, CDR2 YFSETQ. This CDR3 is 13 amino acids long. Trimming cost V 5 bases and J 5 bases, with 11 bases left between them. The CDR3: CASRVREDQPQHF. The CDR3 nucleotides read TGCGCCAGCAGGGTCAGGGAGGATCAGCCCCAGCATTTT.

The chain couples TRBV10-1 to TRBJ2-2; D is perhaps TRBD2 (5 bases). Germline values: CDR1 WNHNN, CDR2 SYGVQD (reference sequence). The V end was cut by 8 bases, the J end by 4 bases, with 8 bases between. The CDR3 is 12 residues long. The CDR3 nucleotides are TGCGCCAGCGGTCGGGGCACCGGGGAGCTGTTTTTT. Translated: CASGRGTGELFF.

The chain is built from TRBV5-1 and TRBJ2-5; tentative D call: TRBD2 (6 bases). V lost 4 bases and J 5 bases, leaving 12 bases between the germline ends. The CDR3 spans 13 residues. Germline V CDR1 and CDR2: SGHRS, YFSETQ. The CDR3 sequence is CASSRDFHETQYF. CDR3 nucleotides: TGCGCCAGCAGCAGGGACTTCCATGAGACCCAGTACTTC.

This rearrangement joins TRBV7-8 to TRBJ1-5, with a weak D call TRBD1 (5 bases). The CDR3 is 14 residues long. Germline CDR1 SGHVS, CDR2 FQNEAQ. V gave up 5 bases and J gave up 7 bases, with 15 bases separating them. The CDR3 DNA follows: TGTGCCAGCAGCCCCGGGGGGTGGGGGCAGCCCCAGCATTTT. Encoded protein: CASSPGGWGQPQHF.

This clone was detected only once. V gene TRBV29-1 combines with J gene TRBJ2-7; D is unresolved. Trimming took off 7 bases at V and 1 base at J, with 14 bases between the two ends. The V gene's germline CDR1 is SQVTM and CDR2 ANQGSEA. The CDR3 length is 13 residues. In DNA, the CDR3 is TGCAGCGCAAAAAGGACCGGTTCCTACGAGCAGTACTTC. Residues: CSAKRTGSYEQYF.

The rearrangement links TRBV7-2 to TRBJ2-3; 8 bases are a match to TRBD2. The CDR3 runs 17 residues. The J segment lost 0 bases and the V segment lost 5 bases, leaving 10 bases of the junction unmatched. Germline CDR1 reads SGHTA; CDR2 reads FQGNSA. The CDR3 spells CASSTLAEVFSTDTQYF. The CDR3 DNA is TGTGCCAGCAGCACACTAGCGGAGGTTTTTAGCACAGATACGCAGTATTTT.

V and J are TRBV9 and TRBJ1-1; no reliable D call. Germline assignment: CDR1 SGDLS and CDR2 YYNGEE. This CDR3 is 16 amino acids long. Between the trimmed V and J ends, which lost 1 base and 8 bases, there was a span of 21 bases. CDR3: CASSVFSNAEVKEAFF. CDR3 nucleotide sequence: TGTGCCAGCAGCGTATTCTCGAATGCCGAAGTTAAAGAAGCTTTCTTT.

In regard to this clone: Different DNA sequences within this sample yield the same CDR3. The rearrangement uses TRBV5-1 and TRBJ2-7; TRBD2 agrees at 12 bases. Germline V gene lookup returns CDR1 SGHRS and CDR2 YFSETQ. CDR3 size: 14 residues. V shed 2 bases, J shed 6 bases, and the junction held 3 bases outside the gene matches. The CDR3 reads CASSLELAGGEQYF. As DNA, the CDR3 is TGCGCCAGCAGCTTAGAACTAGCGGGAGGCGAGCAGTACTTC.

Of note for this clone: Other DNA sequences in this specimen translate into the identical CDR3. The chain recombines TRBV7-9 with TRBJ2-7; D is unclear. The CDR3 sequence is 14 residues long. The ends were cut back, 1 base at V and 6 bases at J, with 13 bases in the middle. Germline CDR1 and CDR2: SEHNR and FQNEAQ (reference sequence). The CDR3 sequence is CASSLVWSGAEQYF. The CDR3 DNA reads as TGTGCCAGCAGCTTAGTATGGTCAGGTGCCGAGCAGTACTTC.

The count of this clone is one. The rearrangement uses TRBV7-3 and TRBJ2-5, with D possibly TRBD1 on 5 matching bases. CDR3 size: 15 residues. V dropped 1 base and J dropped 1 base, with 10 bases sitting between them. Germline CDR1 is SGHTA and CDR2 is FQGTGA. This CDR3 reads CASSLMQGPQETQYF. In DNA, the CDR3 is TGTGCCAGCAGCTTAATGCAGGGCCCCCAAGAGACCCAGTACTTC.

As concerns this clone: One end of the junction fails to match germline, which may point to a read error. The rearrangement links TRBV28 to TRBJ2-4; D is perhaps TRBD1 (11 bases). Per germline, CDR1 MDHEN and CDR2 SYDVKM. CDR3 length: 15 amino acids. This chain's CDR3 is CASSFSGQGASGSSF. CDR3 bases: TGTGCCAGCAGTTTTAGCGGACAGGGGGCTAGCGGGAGTTCCTTC.

The J gene is TRBJ1-1, the V gene TRBV4-1, with D possibly TRBD1 on 5 matching bases. The CDR3 has 15 residues. The germline V gene has CDR1 MGHRA and CDR2 YSYEKL. V lost 4 bases, J lost 5 bases, and 17 bases lay in between. The CDR3 spells CASSPSRGGGTEAFF. In nucleotides, the CDR3 is TGCGCCAGCAGCCCTTCCCGCGGGGGGGGAACTGAAGCTTTCTTT.

In its sample, this clone was seen a few times. The rearrangement joins TRBV7-9 to TRBJ1-4, with D possibly matching TRBD1 (5 bases). CDR3 length equals 14 residues. The V gene lost 3 bases and the J gene lost 8 bases, with 13 bases spanning the gap. In germline, CDR1 is SEHNR, CDR2 FQNEAQ (reference sequence). This chain's CDR3 is CASSLRQTGEKLFF. DNA of the CDR3: TGTGCCAGCAGCTTGAGACAGACCGGCGAAAAACTGTTTTTT. Full variable domain (outside the CDR3, taken from reference TRBV7-9 and TRBJ1-4): DTGVSQNPRHKITKRGQNVTFRCDPISEHNRLYWYRQTLGQGPEFLTYFQNEAQLEKSRLLSDRFSAERPKGSFSTLEIQRTEQGDSAMYLCASSLRQTGEKLFFGSGTQLSVL.

The chain has TRBV6-1 and TRBJ2-5, with TRBD1 identical over 9 bases. This CDR3 is 16 amino acids long. The V and J ends lost 4 bases and 5 bases, in that order; junction bases with no gene match: 11. The germline V gene encodes CDR1 MNHNS and CDR2 SASEGT. This chain's CDR3 is CASSGRDRERGETQYF. Written as DNA, the CDR3 is TGTGCCAGCAGTGGGAGGGACAGGGAGCGAGGGGAGACCCAGTACTTC.

The genes are TRBV5-1 and TRBJ2-7; D not certain. The CDR3 contains 15 residues. Trimming pared 0 bases from V and 2 bases from J, leaving 12 bases between. In germline, CDR1 is SGHRS, CDR2 YFSETQ. CDR3 bases: TGCGCCAGCAGCTTGGCCCCCCATGGAGCCTACGAGCAGTACTTC. Protein sequence: CASSLAPHGAYEQYF.

The chain is built from TRBV5-1 and TRBJ2-5; the D gene is possibly TRBD1 (5 bases). This CDR3 spans 15 amino acids. V was pared by 2 bases and J by 5 bases, with 16 bases between. The germline V gene encodes CDR1 SGHRS and CDR2 YFSETQ. The CDR3 is CASSFVGVAGETQYF. CDR3 sequence (DNA): TGCGCCAGCAGCTTCGTAGGGGTAGCCGGGGAGACCCAGTACTTC.

The chain recombines TRBV5-1 with TRBJ2-1, with 9 bases lining up with TRBD2. The CDR3 runs to 16 residues. V shed 0 bases, J shed 10 bases, and the junction held 11 bases outside the gene matches. Per germline, CDR1 SGHRS and CDR2 YFSETQ. The CDR3 spells CASSLAGTSRSGEQFF. CDR3 sequence (DNA): TGCGCCAGCAGCTTGGCCGGGACTAGCAGGAGTGGCGAGCAGTTCTTC.

The V call is TRBV29-1, the J call TRBJ2-7; maybe TRBD2 (6 bases). The CDR3 consists of 13 residues. In germline, CDR1 is SQVTM, CDR2 ANQGSEA. Trimming cost V 4 bases and J 4 bases, with 14 bases left between them. CDR3 sequence: CSVAQTRGYEQYF. In DNA, the CDR3 is TGCAGCGTTGCTCAGACTAGAGGGTACGAGCAGTACTTC.

This clone has only one observation. This CDR3 is also generated by other DNA sequences in the sample. The chain employs TRBV6-6 and TRBJ2-1; possibly TRBD1 for D (5 bases). The V gene's germline CDR1 is MNHNY and CDR2 SVGAGI (reference sequence). The CDR3 contains 12 residues. The germline V and J ends were trimmed by 6 bases and 4 bases, with 7 bases remaining between them. The CDR3 DNA reads as TGTGCCAGCAGCTCAGGGTACAATGAGCAGTTCTTC. Translating it yields CASSSGYNEQFF.

V usage is TRBV21-1 and J usage is TRBJ2-7; the D call TRBD2 from the table was never checked on the DNA. TRBV21-1 represents a pseudogene. CDR3 length: 18 amino acids. Here the CDR3 DNA reads TGTGCCACCCAGGCCCTGTTGGTGGGAGCCCGACTCTGGTACGAGCAGTACTTC. Protein: CATQALLVGARLWYEQYF.

The CDR3 DNA reads TGTGCCAGCAGCCGACGGAGACAGACTAACACTGAAGCTTTCTTT. Protein product: CASSRRRQTNTEAFF. The J gene is TRBJ1-1, the V gene TRBV6-1, with D possibly TRBD1 on 5 matching bases. The CDR3 extends over 15 amino acids. CDR1 is MNHNS and CDR2 is SASEGT in the germline V gene. V lost 6 bases to trimming and J lost 2 bases, with 16 bases between them.